Listed below are T cell receptor beta chains from one sample, sequenced in a study of T cells in narcolepsy. Sequencing was performed with immunoSEQ multiplex PCR; in TCRdb, only in-frame clones are kept and a portion is missing. The sample has tens of thousands of clones, approximately 85% seen once. The sequenced material came from memory (CD45RA-) CD4+ T cells from blood. These receptors all come from a human donor in good health. Each CDR3 is given with its conserved first and last residue. The order of the fields is D gene, clone size, J gene, V gene, CDR3 DNA, CDR3 protein. A D gene is named only where the DNA matches it firmly. Rows may omit the clone size; those that give it use once, few, many or a size class.

d_gene: -
abundance: few
j_gene: TRBJ2-1
v_gene: TRBV7-3
CDR3nt: TGTGCCAGCAGCTTACGAGGGTTCGGTGAGCAGTTCTTC
CDR3aa: CASSLRGFGEQFF

d_gene: TRBD1
abundance: once
j_gene: TRBJ1-3
v_gene: TRBV7-8
CDR3nt: TGTGCCAGCGGCCCCCAGGGGGGAAGAGGAAACACCATATATTTT
CDR3aa: CASGPQGGRGNTIYF

d_gene: -
abundance: -
j_gene: TRBJ2-1
v_gene: TRBV29-1
CDR3nt: TGCAGCGTTGCCCTCTCAGAGGGGAGGGAGCAGTTCTTC
CDR3aa: CSVALSEGREQFF

d_gene: TRBD1
abundance: -
j_gene: TRBJ2-7
v_gene: TRBV6-7
CDR3nt: TGTGCCAGCAGTCGGACAGGGGTGGACGAGCAGTACTTC
CDR3aa: CASSRTGVDEQYF

d_gene: TRBD1
abundance: large
j_gene: TRBJ1-1
v_gene: TRBV2
CDR3nt: TGTGCCAGCAGTGAACAGGGGGACACTGAAGCTTTCTTT
CDR3aa: CASSEQGDTEAFF

d_gene: -
abundance: -
j_gene: TRBJ1-2
v_gene: TRBV7-2
CDR3nt: TGTGCCAGCAGCTTAGGTTCAGCTAACTATGGCTACACCTTC
CDR3aa: CASSLGSANYGYTF

d_gene: -
abundance: few
j_gene: TRBJ2-7
v_gene: TRBV6-6
CDR3nt: TGTGCCAGCTCCCCAAGGGCTTCCGGATCCTACGAGCAGTACTTC
CDR3aa: CASSPRASGSYEQYF

d_gene: -
abundance: -
j_gene: TRBJ2-7
v_gene: TRBV6-6
CDR3nt: TGTGCCAGCAATACAGGGTTAGCCTACGAGCAGTACTTC
CDR3aa: CASNTGLAYEQYF

d_gene: -
abundance: -
j_gene: TRBJ2-7
v_gene: TRBV7-9
CDR3nt: TGTGCCAGCAGCTTAGTCGGTGCCGGACATCCTTCTGGGCAGTACTTC
CDR3aa: CASSLVGAGHPSGQYF

d_gene: -
abundance: once
j_gene: TRBJ1-5
v_gene: TRBV28
CDR3nt: TGTGCCAGCAGCTCCCCGAGCAATCAGCCCCAGCATTTT
CDR3aa: CASSSPSNQPQHF

d_gene: TRBD1
abundance: -
j_gene: TRBJ1-4
v_gene: TRBV6-1
CDR3nt: TGTGCCAGCGACCAGACAGGGGGAGATGAAAAACTGTTTTTT
CDR3aa: CASDQTGGDEKLFF

d_gene: -
abundance: -
j_gene: TRBJ1-5
v_gene: TRBV6-6
CDR3nt: TGTGCCAGCAGCCACTGGGGGGGGATTGGCAATCAGCCCCAGCATTTT
CDR3aa: CASSHWGGIGNQPQHF

d_gene: -
abundance: -
j_gene: TRBJ1-2
v_gene: TRBV19
CDR3nt: TGTGCCAGTAAACCGCTTGCTAACTATGGCTACACCTTC
CDR3aa: CASKPLANYGYTF

d_gene: TRBD1
abundance: -
j_gene: TRBJ2-7
v_gene: TRBV6-6
CDR3nt: TGTGCCAGCAGTCGGACAGGGGTGGACGAGCAGTACTTC
CDR3aa: CASSRTGVDEQYF

d_gene: -
abundance: -
j_gene: TRBJ2-3
v_gene: TRBV5-1
CDR3nt: TGCGCCAGCAGGCCCGGGAACAACGGGGATACGCAGTATTTT
CDR3aa: CASRPGNNGDTQYF

d_gene: TRBD1
abundance: few
j_gene: TRBJ2-3
v_gene: TRBV27
CDR3nt: TGTGCCAGCAGCGACCGCGGACAGGGTTGGACAGATACGCAGTATTTT
CDR3aa: CASSDRGQGWTDTQYF

d_gene: -
abundance: once
j_gene: TRBJ2-2
v_gene: TRBV27
CDR3nt: TGTGCCAGCAGTTTTCGACTGGCAGGTGGACGCGGGGAGCTGTTTTTT
CDR3aa: CASSFRLAGGRGELFF

d_gene: -
abundance: few
j_gene: TRBJ2-5
v_gene: TRBV7-2
CDR3nt: TGTGCCAGCAGGGACGACAGAGAGACCCAGTACTTC
CDR3aa: CASRDDRETQYF

d_gene: -
abundance: once
j_gene: TRBJ2-2
v_gene: TRBV5-1
CDR3nt: TGCGCCAGCAGATCACAGCCGAACACCGGGGAGCTGTTTTTT
CDR3aa: CASRSQPNTGELFF

d_gene: -
abundance: -
j_gene: TRBJ2-4
v_gene: TRBV21-1
CDR3nt: TGTGCCAGCAGGGGACAAACTAGCTACATTCAGTACTTC
CDR3aa: CASRGQTSYIQYF

d_gene: TRBD2
abundance: -
j_gene: TRBJ2-7
v_gene: TRBV7-8
CDR3nt: TGTGCCAGCAGCTTAAACGACGGGGGGAAGTACTTC
CDR3aa: CASSLNDGGKYF

d_gene: -
abundance: -
j_gene: TRBJ2-2
v_gene: TRBV27
CDR3nt: TGTGCCAGCAGCTCCACAGGGTACCAAAACACCGGGGAGCTGTTTTTT
CDR3aa: CASSSTGYQNTGELFF

d_gene: -
abundance: -
j_gene: TRBJ1-1
v_gene: TRBV28
CDR3nt: TGTGCCAGCAGTTTAGGCCAGGCAAACACTGAAGCTTTCTTT
CDR3aa: CASSLGQANTEAFF

d_gene: -
abundance: -
j_gene: TRBJ2-1
v_gene: TRBV29-1
CDR3nt: TGCAGCTCTGAATATGGGCGGAGCTCCTACAATGAGCAGTTCTTC
CDR3aa: CSSEYGRSSYNEQFF

d_gene: -
abundance: few
j_gene: TRBJ1-5
v_gene: TRBV19
CDR3nt: TGTGCCAGTAGATCCGACGGTGTTCAGCCCCAGCATTTT
CDR3aa: CASRSDGVQPQHF

d_gene: -
abundance: -
j_gene: TRBJ2-2
v_gene: TRBV7-2
CDR3nt: TGTGCCAGCAGCTTAGCGCTCAGGGGCGGCGGGGAGCTGTTTTTT
CDR3aa: CASSLALRGGGELFF

d_gene: -
abundance: few
j_gene: TRBJ1-4
v_gene: TRBV4-1
CDR3nt: TGCGCCAGCAGCCAAGATGCGGGGCTCGAAAAACTGTTTTTT
CDR3aa: CASSQDAGLEKLFF

d_gene: -
abundance: -
j_gene: TRBJ2-5
v_gene: TRBV19
CDR3nt: TGTGCCAGTCGGGCTAAGGGCGCGTACCAAGAGACCCAGTACTTC
CDR3aa: CASRAKGAYQETQYF

d_gene: TRBD2
abundance: -
j_gene: TRBJ2-5
v_gene: TRBV5-1
CDR3nt: TGCGCCAGCAGCTTGGAACTAGCGGGAGAGACCCAGTACTTC
CDR3aa: CASSLELAGETQYF

d_gene: TRBD1
abundance: -
j_gene: TRBJ2-5
v_gene: TRBV7-2
CDR3nt: TGTGCCAGCAGCTCGAACAGGGGGGCAGAGACCCAGTACTTC
CDR3aa: CASSSNRGAETQYF

d_gene: TRBD1
abundance: -
j_gene: TRBJ1-5
v_gene: TRBV5-1
CDR3nt: TGCGCCAGCAGCTTGACAGGGGACGGCTATCAGCCCCAGCATTTT
CDR3aa: CASSLTGDGYQPQHF

d_gene: -
abundance: -
j_gene: TRBJ1-3
v_gene: TRBV2
CDR3nt: TGTGCCAGCAGTGTACGTCCGGCAGTCTCTGGAAACACCATATATTTT
CDR3aa: CASSVRPAVSGNTIYF

d_gene: -
abundance: -
j_gene: TRBJ2-3
v_gene: TRBV9
CDR3nt: TGTGCCAGCAGCGTAGAGGGGAACCGAGCAGATACGCAGTATTTT
CDR3aa: CASSVEGNRADTQYF

d_gene: TRBD1
abundance: -
j_gene: TRBJ2-7
v_gene: TRBV6-1
CDR3nt: TGTGCCAGCAGCCGGGACAGTTTTAACGAGCAGTACTTC
CDR3aa: CASSRDSFNEQYF

d_gene: TRBD1
abundance: -
j_gene: TRBJ2-5
v_gene: TRBV5-1
CDR3nt: TGCGCCAGCAGCCGGGACAGGGGAGAGACCCAGTACTTC
CDR3aa: CASSRDRGETQYF

d_gene: -
abundance: -
j_gene: TRBJ2-5
v_gene: TRBV6-1
CDR3nt: TGTGCCAGCAGTGAAAACCCTGTGAGGAACCAGTACTTC
CDR3aa: CASSENPVRNQYF

d_gene: -
abundance: -
j_gene: TRBJ2-5
v_gene: TRBV6-6
CDR3nt: TGTGCCAGCAGAGGTCAGCCCCAAGAGACCCAGTACTTC
CDR3aa: CASRGQPQETQYF

d_gene: -
abundance: -
j_gene: TRBJ1-5
v_gene: TRBV18
CDR3nt: TGTGCCAGCTCACCAGGACAGCCAGGATCCGATCAGCCCCAGCATTTT
CDR3aa: CASSPGQPGSDQPQHF

d_gene: -
abundance: few
j_gene: TRBJ1-4
v_gene: TRBV7-2
CDR3nt: TGTGCCAGCAGCCCACAGGGCCCCACTGAAAAACTGTTTTTT
CDR3aa: CASSPQGPTEKLFF

d_gene: -
abundance: -
j_gene: TRBJ2-7
v_gene: TRBV6-1
CDR3nt: TGTGCCAGCAGTTACGGGCCAGTGCAGTACTTC
CDR3aa: CASSYGPVQYF

d_gene: -
abundance: -
j_gene: TRBJ1-3
v_gene: TRBV7-6
CDR3nt: TGTGCCAGCAGCTTAGGGGGTCCTAGGGCGCGGTCTGGAAACACCATATATTTT
CDR3aa: CASSLGGPRARSGNTIYF

d_gene: TRBD1
abundance: -
j_gene: TRBJ2-5
v_gene: TRBV7-2
CDR3nt: TGTGCCAGCAGCTTAAAACAGGGGCAAGAGACCCAGTACTTC
CDR3aa: CASSLKQGQETQYF

d_gene: -
abundance: few
j_gene: TRBJ2-3
v_gene: TRBV6-4
CDR3nt: TGTGCCAGCAGTGAAGGGAGTGGAAGCGAGGATACGCAGTATTTT
CDR3aa: CASSEGSGSEDTQYF

d_gene: -
abundance: few
j_gene: TRBJ1-2
v_gene: TRBV6-6
CDR3nt: TGTGCCAGCAGTTCCCTCCGGCCTGGCTACACCTTC
CDR3aa: CASSSLRPGYTF

d_gene: -
abundance: -
j_gene: TRBJ1-4
v_gene: TRBV6-5
CDR3nt: TGTGCCAGCAGTTGGAGGCACGCTAATGAAAAACTGTTTTTT
CDR3aa: CASSWRHANEKLFF

d_gene: -
abundance: few
j_gene: TRBJ1-2
v_gene: TRBV20-1
CDR3nt: TGCAGTGCTAGAGGTTATCCCCTCTTC
CDR3aa: CSARGYPLF

d_gene: -
abundance: -
j_gene: TRBJ2-3
v_gene: TRBV7-2
CDR3nt: TGTGCCAGCAGCTCCCAGAGGGATACGCAGTATTTT
CDR3aa: CASSSQRDTQYF

d_gene: -
abundance: -
j_gene: TRBJ1-2
v_gene: TRBV5-1
CDR3nt: TGCGCCAGCAGCATAGGGTTAAGTGGCTACACCTTC
CDR3aa: CASSIGLSGYTF

d_gene: -
abundance: -
j_gene: TRBJ1-2
v_gene: TRBV28
CDR3nt: TGTGCCAGCACCCCGGGGGCGCGTTCCCGTGGCTACACCTTC
CDR3aa: CASTPGARSRGYTF

d_gene: TRBD2
abundance: -
j_gene: TRBJ2-1
v_gene: TRBV27
CDR3nt: TGTGCCGTCTATACTAGCGGGAGGGCTAATGAGCAGTTCTTC
CDR3aa: CAVYTSGRANEQFF

d_gene: -
abundance: -
j_gene: TRBJ1-2
v_gene: TRBV19
CDR3nt: TGTGCCAGTAGTCTCCGGGCGCTTGCTTATGGCTACACCTTC
CDR3aa: CASSLRALAYGYTF

d_gene: -
abundance: -
j_gene: TRBJ1-2
v_gene: TRBV9
CDR3nt: TGTGCCAGCAGCGGAGACCCACAGGGAAACTATGGCTACACCTTC
CDR3aa: CASSGDPQGNYGYTF

d_gene: -
abundance: -
j_gene: TRBJ1-5
v_gene: TRBV2
CDR3nt: TGTGCCAGCAGTCCTTATAGCAATCAGCCCCAGCATTTT
CDR3aa: CASSPYSNQPQHF

d_gene: TRBD1
abundance: -
j_gene: TRBJ1-5
v_gene: TRBV2
CDR3nt: TGTGCCAGCAGTGAAGTCGGGACAGGCAGACATCAGCCCCAGCATTTT
CDR3aa: CASSEVGTGRHQPQHF

d_gene: TRBD1
abundance: -
j_gene: TRBJ2-7
v_gene: TRBV10-2
CDR3nt: TGCGCCAGTCAGACAGGGAGCTCCTACGAGCAGTACTTC
CDR3aa: CASQTGSSYEQYF

d_gene: TRBD2
abundance: -
j_gene: TRBJ2-7
v_gene: TRBV28
CDR3nt: TGTGCCAGCAGCCCTCGGTCTAGCGGGACGCCCGAGCAGTACTTC
CDR3aa: CASSPRSSGTPEQYF

d_gene: -
abundance: -
j_gene: TRBJ1-6
v_gene: TRBV4-1
CDR3nt: TGCGCCAGCAGCCAAAGACCCCCCCCGGGCTCCCCCCTCCACTTT
CDR3aa: CASSQRPPPGSPLHF

d_gene: -
abundance: -
j_gene: TRBJ1-5
v_gene: TRBV15
CDR3nt: TGTGCCACCAGCAGAGAAGGTAGGGGGACGGAACAGCCCCAGCATTTT
CDR3aa: CATSREGRGTEQPQHF

d_gene: TRBD1
abundance: -
j_gene: TRBJ1-2
v_gene: TRBV5-5
CDR3nt: TGTGCCAGCAGCCCGGGACAGACTAGACTTCGTGGCTACACCTTC
CDR3aa: CASSPGQTRLRGYTF